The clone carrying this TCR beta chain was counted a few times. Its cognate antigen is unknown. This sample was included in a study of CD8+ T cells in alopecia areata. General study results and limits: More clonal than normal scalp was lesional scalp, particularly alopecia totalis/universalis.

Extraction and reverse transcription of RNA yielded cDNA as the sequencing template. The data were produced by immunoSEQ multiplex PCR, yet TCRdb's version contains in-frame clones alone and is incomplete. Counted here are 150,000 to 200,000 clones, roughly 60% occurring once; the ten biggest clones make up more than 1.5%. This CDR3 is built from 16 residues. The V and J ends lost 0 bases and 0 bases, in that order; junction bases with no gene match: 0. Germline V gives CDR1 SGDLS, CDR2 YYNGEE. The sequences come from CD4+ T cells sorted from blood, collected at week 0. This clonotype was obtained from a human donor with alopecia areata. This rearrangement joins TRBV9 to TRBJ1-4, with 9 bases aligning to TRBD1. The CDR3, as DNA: TGTGCCAGCAGCGTAGGGGACAGGGCAACTAATGAAAAACTGTTTTTT. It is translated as CASSVGDRATNEKLFF.